Sequencing of this TCR beta chain was carried out in a study of post-analysis software for immune sequencing data. Study-level points and caveats: Patients had higher frequencies than controls of four to six TRBV segments, including TRBV5-6, TRBV5-1 and TRBV20-1.

Trimming removed 5 bases from V and 6 bases from J; junction bases left unmatched: 4. CDR3 length equals 12 residues. From germline, CDR1 is DFQATT and CDR2 SNEGSKA (reference sequence). cDNA libraries of TCR beta carried unique molecular identifiers. TCRdb reprocessed the PCR reads via MiXCR and lists one record per CDR3 protein. The table includes just over 250,000 distinct CDR3 sequences, 35% to 45% detected once. In the case of this clonotype: The antigen is unknown.

The receptor comes from a girl aged 5-17 years with multiple sclerosis. The chain carries TRBV20-1 and TRBJ2-5, with TRBD1 identical over 9 bases. Sequenced sample: blood. CDR3 region: CSAGTGWQTQYF. CDR3 DNA sequence: TGCAGTGCTGGGACAGGGTGGCAGACCCAGTACTTC.